The entry below gives a single T cell receptor (beta chain) sequence along with its context. Antigen unknown. This sample is part of a study of cytomegalovirus exposure and HLA in healthy donors. Germline CDR1 and CDR2: SGDLS and YYNGEE. The CDR3 spans 13 residues. The V and J ends lost 0 bases and 6 bases respectively, with 10 bases between them. The PCR used 60 Vbeta and 13 Jbeta primers. Assay: immunoSEQ multiplex PCR; the TCRdb copy retains only in-frame clones and omits some. The sample shows about 77,000 clones, less than 80% of them seen only once. General observations from the study: TRBV6-2, TRBV6-3 and some other V segments were unresolvable in 87-base-pair reads. For TCR beta chains, V- and J-gene trimming was later linked to a missense DCLRE1C variant. Some TCR beta chains (roughly 160 of them) were listed as cytomegalovirus-associated. Clonal expansion, a later analysis showed, was greater in HLA-associated TCR beta chains than in equally common others.

The V call is TRBV9, the J call TRBJ2-7; no clear D gene. This clonotype originated in a middle-aged woman in good health and CMV-seronegative. Sequenced sample: PBMCs. CDR3 region: CASSVDPSLEQYF. CDR3 nucleotides: TGTGCCAGCAGCGTAGACCCTAGTCTCGAGCAGTACTTC.